Listed below are T cell receptor beta chains from one sample, sequenced in a study of shared clonotypes between healthy human individuals. Only in-frame clones appear in the TCRdb table, and some are missing; sequencing was by immunoSEQ multiplex PCR. The sample comprises some 2.1 million clones, 85% to 95% of which are singletons, and less than 2% rests with the top ten. Sample: naive CD8+ T cells from PBMCs. The receptors stem from a young man in good health. Some clones in this sample may be carry-over from other donors' samples. CDR3s include the opening cysteine and the closing phenylalanine or tryptophan. The D gene is left open where the match is weak. Clone size, where shown, is once, few, many, or a class for clones that have expanded.

TRBJ2-7	-	TRBV6-1	-	CASSENSPRAVFREQYF	TGTGCCAGCAGTGAGAATAGCCCCCGGGCTGTCTTCCGCGAGCAGTACTTC
TRBJ2-5	TRBD2	TRBV2	once	CASSPRGGETQYF	TGTGCCAGCAGCCCCCGGGGGGGAGAGACCCAGTACTTC
TRBJ1-2	-	TRBV11-2	-	CASSALPGQDYGYTF	TGTGCCAGCAGCGCGTTACCGGGACAAGACTATGGCTACACCTTC
TRBJ1-1	-	TRBV11-2	-	CASSLGPLLDTEAFF	TGTGCCAGCAGCTTAGGTCCCCTCCTGGACACTGAAGCTTTCTTT
TRBJ2-3	TRBD2	TRBV10-3	once	CAIQLAVGAGGPDTQYF	TGTGCCATCCAACTCGCGGTGGGGGCGGGAGGGCCAGATACGCAGTATTTT
TRBJ2-1	-	TRBV7-9	-	CASSLSQSSYNEQFF	TGTGCCAGCAGCTTGAGCCAGAGCTCCTACAATGAGCAGTTCTTC
TRBJ2-5	-	TRBV15	-	CATSLESQETQYF	TGTGCCACCAGCTTGGAGTCTCAAGAGACCCAGTACTTC
TRBJ2-5	-	TRBV4-1	-	CASSQGPGRETQYF	TGCGCCAGCAGCCAAGGGCCGGGGCGAGAGACCCAGTACTTC
TRBJ1-4	-	TRBV28	-	CASSHSAQDEKLFF	TGTGCCAGCAGCCACTCAGCTCAAGACGAAAAACTGTTTTTT
TRBJ2-3	-	TRBV6-5	-	CASSYSKNRWLDTQYF	TGTGCCAGCAGTTACTCAAAAAATAGATGGCTGGATACGCAGTATTTT
TRBJ2-1	-	TRBV5-7	once	CASSSGNEQFF	TGTGCCAGCAGCTCGGGGAATGAGCAGTTCTTC
TRBJ1-1	-	TRBV27	-	CASSLQGGTEAFF	TGTGCCAGCAGTTTACAGGGAGGCACTGAAGCTTTCTTT
TRBJ2-7	-	TRBV14	-	CASSPRALIHEQYF	TGTGCCAGCAGCCCTAGGGCGCTAATCCACGAGCAGTACTTC
TRBJ1-1	-	TRBV29-1	-	CSVKGNTEAFF	TGCAGCGTTAAGGGGAACACTGAAGCTTTCTTT
TRBJ2-7	-	TRBV19	-	CASSIDIFYEQYF	TGTGCCAGTAGTATTGACATTTTCTACGAGCAGTACTTC
TRBJ1-3	-	TRBV14	-	CASSLNLNTIYF	TGTGCCAGCAGCCTCAACTTGAACACCATATATTTT
TRBJ1-5	-	TRBV18	-	CASSRGSGNQPQHF	TGTGCCAGCTCCCGTGGCTCGGGCAATCAGCCCCAGCATTTT
TRBJ2-7	TRBD1	TRBV4-1	-	CASSQDLGTGASYEQYF	TGCGCCAGCAGCCAAGATCTCGGGACAGGGGCCTCCTACGAGCAGTACTTC
TRBJ2-7	TRBD2	TRBV9	-	CASSPHPTGGGYEQYF	TGTGCCAGCAGCCCCCATCCCACCGGGGGGGGCTACGAGCAGTACTTC
TRBJ2-7	TRBD2	TRBV10-1	-	CASSDGGGTYEQYF	TGCGCCAGCAGTGACGGCGGGGGAACCTACGAGCAGTACTTC
TRBJ2-1	-	TRBV6-6	-	CASSYLKVNEQFF	TGTGCCAGCAGTTACTTAAAGGTTAATGAGCAGTTCTTC
TRBJ1-1	-	TRBV27	once	CASKIGLNAEAFF	TGTGCCAGCAAAATAGGGTTGAACGCTGAAGCTTTCTTT
TRBJ2-1	TRBD2	TRBV27	-	CASSSLLAGGPEEQFF	TGTGCCAGCAGTAGCTTACTAGCGGGAGGGCCTGAAGAGCAGTTCTTC
TRBJ1-1	TRBD1	TRBV12-5	-	CASGIQLPVGTGMTEAFF	TGTGCTAGTGGAATTCAATTACCAGTGGGGACAGGAATGACTGAAGCTTTCTTT
TRBJ1-4	-	TRBV11-2	-	CASSFNRMPNEKLFF	TGTGCCAGCAGCTTCAACAGGATGCCTAATGAAAAACTGTTTTTT
TRBJ2-7	-	TRBV28	-	CASSPRTEAEQYF	TGTGCCAGCAGTCCCCGGACGGAAGCCGAGCAGTACTTC
TRBJ2-2	TRBD1	TRBV25-1	-	CASSNRDSANTGELFF	TGTGCCAGCAGTAACCGGGACAGCGCGAACACCGGGGAGCTGTTTTTT
TRBJ1-1	-	TRBV2	-	CASSDYPQNMNTEAFF	TGTGCCAGCAGTGACTACCCGCAGAACATGAACACTGAAGCTTTCTTT
TRBJ2-1	-	TRBV19	-	CASTAGGLNEQFF	TGTGCCAGTACCGCAGGCGGGTTGAATGAGCAGTTCTTC
TRBJ2-1	TRBD2	TRBV4-1	-	CASSHGTSGISYNEQFF	TGCGCCAGCAGCCACGGGACTAGCGGGATATCCTACAATGAGCAGTTCTTC
TRBJ1-1	-	TRBV7-3	-	CASSLGSVNTEAFF	TGTGCCAGCAGCTTGGGTTCGGTGAACACTGAAGCTTTCTTT
TRBJ1-1	-	TRBV5-8	-	CASSLGRRIEAFF	TGTGCCAGCAGCTTGGGCAGAAGAATAGAAGCTTTCTTT
TRBJ2-7	-	TRBV6-5	once	CASSYSGGSYEQYF	TGTGCCAGCAGTTACTCAGGCGGATCCTACGAGCAGTACTTC
TRBJ2-7	TRBD2	TRBV10-3	-	CAISGGLVLYEQYF	TGTGCCATCAGTGGGGGACTAGTCCTTTACGAGCAGTACTTC
TRBJ2-7	-	TRBV30	-	CAWSFGDVTYEQYF	TGTGCCTGGAGTTTCGGGGATGTTACCTACGAGCAGTACTTC
TRBJ2-5	-	TRBV28	-	CASSLSGGRGETQYF	TGTGCCAGCAGTTTATCGGGGGGCCGGGGAGAGACCCAGTACTTC
TRBJ1-5	-	TRBV19	once	CASSTWGNQPQHF	TGTGCCAGTAGTACATGGGGCAATCAGCCCCAGCATTTT
TRBJ2-2	-	TRBV6-5	-	CASSKRKGGELFF	TGTGCCAGCTCGAAGAGGAAGGGCGGGGAGCTGTTTTTT
TRBJ2-2	-	TRBV7-3	-	CASSSAGGNTGELFF	TGTGCCAGCAGCTCGGCGGGCGGAAACACCGGGGAGCTGTTTTTT
TRBJ2-3	TRBD2	TRBV4-1	-	CASRATGGDTQYF	TGCGCCAGCCGCGCCACGGGAGGGGATACGCAGTATTTT
TRBJ1-4	-	TRBV5-5	-	CASSFSSAYEKLFF	TGTGCCAGCAGCTTCAGCTCGGCGTATGAAAAACTGTTTTTT
TRBJ1-5	-	TRBV7-6	-	CASSRGPTNQPQHF	TGTGCCAGCAGCCGGGGTCCCACAAATCAGCCCCAGCATTTT
TRBJ2-7	-	TRBV7-9	once	CASSLSITYEQYF	TGTGCCAGCAGCCTCAGTATCACCTACGAGCAGTACTTC
TRBJ1-5	-	TRBV9	-	CASSEGNQPQHF	TGTGCCAGCAGCGAAGGTAATCAGCCCCAGCATTTT
TRBJ2-1	TRBD2	TRBV4-1	-	CASSHPLAGSHNEQFF	TGCGCCAGCAGCCACCCACTAGCGGGAAGTCACAATGAGCAGTTCTTC
TRBJ2-7	-	TRBV11-2	-	CASSLGTGGYEQYF	TGTGCCAGCAGCTTAGGAACAGGCGGCTACGAGCAGTACTTC